This T cell receptor beta chain was documented in a study of molecular identifiers for immune sequencing clone quantification. Broader study findings: Jurkat TCR RNA spiked in from one cell could reportedly be detected among approximately 1 million naive cells. Clonotypes topping 20 RNA copies carried over 97% of effector molecules but under 1% of naive ones.

This clonotype was seen a few times. Its specificity is unknown. Previously reported methods and listed TCR primers produced the bulk TCR libraries. MiXCR, applied by TCRdb to the PCR reads, yields one record per CDR3 protein. The sample yields 400,000 to 600,000 distinct CDR3 sequences, over 20% seen once. The authors sorted naive CD8 T cells as CD8+CD4-CCR7+CD45RA+. This clonotype originated in a human donor in good health. Some libraries in this study had Jurkat cell RNA spiked in. The sample taken for sequencing was naive CD8+ T cells from blood, with Jurkat cell RNA spiked in. Subset given: FACS-sorted CD8+CD4-CCR7+CD45RA+ naive T cells.

CDR3 protein: CASSLAGGRDTEAFF. The CDR3 bases are TGTGCCAGCAGCTTAGCGGGAGGACGGGACACTGAAGCTTTCTTT. V and J are TRBV7-9 and TRBJ1-1; D is uncertain. Trimming removed 0 bases at V and 3 bases at J, with 11 bases between. The CDR3 loop spans 15 amino acids. Germline V CDR1 and CDR2: SEHNR, FQNEAQ (reference sequence).